These T cell receptor beta chains were read from a single sample in a study of shared clonotypes between healthy human individuals. Repertoires were generated with immunoSEQ multiplex PCR, while TCRdb's copy carries only in-frame clones and drops some. The table shows 400,000 to 500,000 clones, with 76% occurring only once. The sample taken for sequencing was PBMCs. These receptors all come from a woman aged 40 to 50 in good health. Some clones in this sample may be carry-over from other donors' samples. Both conserved end residues are part of each CDR3. The D gene is left open where the match is weak.

j_call | v_call | d_call | cdr3_aa
TRBJ1-1 | TRBV27 | - | CASSTPGPHAEAFF
TRBJ2-7 | TRBV5-1 | - | CASSPDSAYEQYF
TRBJ2-1 | TRBV11-3 | TRBD2 | CASSLGRKIAGGSYNEQFF
TRBJ2-7 | TRBV5-1 | TRBD1 | CASTIQGAEYEQYF
TRBJ2-1 | TRBV5-1 | TRBD2 | CASSAGLAAAGDEQFF
TRBJ2-2 | TRBV7-9 | TRBD1 | CASSLYRGSGITGELFF
TRBJ1-2 | TRBV9 | - | CASSVGLGNYGYTF
TRBJ2-7 | TRBV7-3 | TRBD2 | CASSAGLAGDEQYF
TRBJ2-2 | TRBV15 | - | CATSRSGTPTGELFF
TRBJ2-1 | TRBV7-2 | - | CASSPRSGHNEQFF
TRBJ2-1 | TRBV10-3 | TRBD1 | CAIGTEHNEQFF
TRBJ1-5 | TRBV6-5 | - | CASSPSGQPQHF
TRBJ1-1 | TRBV5-1 | - | CASSLWGMNTEAFF
TRBJ2-7 | TRBV7-9 | - | CASSPGPSYEQYF
TRBJ2-2 | TRBV11-2 | - | CATYRGLTNTGELFF
TRBJ1-2 | TRBV6-6 | - | CASSYLGREGGYTF
TRBJ1-2 | TRBV5-1 | - | CASRNSSNYGYTF
TRBJ1-2 | TRBV5-1 | - | CASRIHPDRANYGYTF
TRBJ1-2 | TRBV4-2 | - | CASTNLVRTRDYGYTF
TRBJ1-1 | TRBV7-9 | - | CASSEGLNTEAFF
TRBJ1-2 | TRBV5-5 | - | CASSLNPGTGYGYTF
TRBJ1-2 | TRBV29-1 | - | CSVETAQIYGYTF
TRBJ2-7 | TRBV29-1 | - | CSVLGGADEQYF
TRBJ2-5 | TRBV12-2 | - | CASRLARGRETQYF
TRBJ2-5 | TRBV25-1 | TRBD1 | CASSTGTGYQETQYF
TRBJ2-7 | TRBV28 | - | CASQVNDKTYEQYF
TRBJ2-7 | TRBV5-6 | - | CASSRTQAMEQYF
TRBJ2-7 | TRBV10-2 | - | CASRGTGTYEQYF
TRBJ2-7 | TRBV10-1 | TRBD1 | CASSRDRANEQYF
TRBJ2-3 | TRBV15 | TRBD2 | CATSTGLAGVTDTQYF
TRBJ1-1 | TRBV6-5 | - | CASSYLTEAFF
TRBJ2-3 | TRBV4-2 | - | CASSRRGVLTEADTQYF
TRBJ1-1 | TRBV11-2 | - | CASSSSFTRRDTEAFF
TRBJ2-5 | TRBV9 | - | CASSVGPRGQETQYF
TRBJ2-7 | TRBV6-1 | - | CASTLGDLYEQYF
TRBJ2-7 | TRBV28 | TRBD2 | CASSLGAGGPHEQYF
TRBJ2-7 | TRBV15 | - | CATSRETRTALEQYF
TRBJ1-1 | TRBV29-1 | - | CSVVRGNMNTEAFF
TRBJ2-1 | TRBV18 | - | CASSRSVADEQFF
TRBJ2-7 | TRBV10-3 | TRBD1 | CAITGTGGTGEQYF
TRBJ2-7 | TRBV10-3 | - | CAISDEQDGEQYF